This TCR beta chain stems from a study of cytomegalovirus exposure and HLA in healthy donors. This CDR3 comprises 14 residues. The germline gives CDR1 SEHNR, CDR2 FQNEAQ (reference sequence). The PCR employed 60 Vbeta primers together with 13 Jbeta primers. TCRdb's copy holds only in-frame clones and misses some; the assay was immunoSEQ multiplex PCR. Among 150,000 to 200,000 clones listed, about three quarters were seen once. Note on this clone: As yet, its antigen is unknown. A junction end diverges from the germline sequence, so it may reflect a read error. The sample holds other DNA sequences that translate to the same CDR3.

Findings and limits, study-wide: The study flagged roughly 160 TCR beta chains as cytomegalovirus-associated. About 90% or about 30% of the time was how often most TCR beta V segments were productive, according to an earlier analysis. A link between a missense DCLRE1C variant and TCR beta V- and J-gene trimming emerged from a later analysis.

The specimen was PBMCs. The V call is TRBV7-9, the J call TRBJ1-6; the D gene is possibly TRBD1 (6 bases). The receptor comes from a woman between 45 and 60 years old in good health and CMV-seropositive. CDR3 coding DNA: TGCGCCAGCAGCTTGCAGGGGCGGGATTCACCCCTCCACTTT. Translating it yields CASSLQGRDSPLHF.